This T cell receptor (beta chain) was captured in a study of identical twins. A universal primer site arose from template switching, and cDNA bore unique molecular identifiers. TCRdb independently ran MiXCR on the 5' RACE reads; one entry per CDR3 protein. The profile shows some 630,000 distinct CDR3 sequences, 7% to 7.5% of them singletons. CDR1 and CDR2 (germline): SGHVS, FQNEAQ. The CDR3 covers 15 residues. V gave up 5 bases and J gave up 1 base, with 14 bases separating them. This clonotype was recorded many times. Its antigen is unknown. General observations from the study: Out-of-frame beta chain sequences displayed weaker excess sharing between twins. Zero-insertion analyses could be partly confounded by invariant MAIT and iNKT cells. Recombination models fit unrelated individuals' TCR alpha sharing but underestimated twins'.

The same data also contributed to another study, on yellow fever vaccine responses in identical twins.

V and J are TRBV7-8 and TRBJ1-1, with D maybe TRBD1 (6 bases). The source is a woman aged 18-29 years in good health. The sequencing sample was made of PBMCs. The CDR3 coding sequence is TGTGCCAGCAGCCCCGGGAGGGGGGGGAACACTGAAGCTTTCTTT. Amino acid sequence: CASSPGRGGNTEAFF.